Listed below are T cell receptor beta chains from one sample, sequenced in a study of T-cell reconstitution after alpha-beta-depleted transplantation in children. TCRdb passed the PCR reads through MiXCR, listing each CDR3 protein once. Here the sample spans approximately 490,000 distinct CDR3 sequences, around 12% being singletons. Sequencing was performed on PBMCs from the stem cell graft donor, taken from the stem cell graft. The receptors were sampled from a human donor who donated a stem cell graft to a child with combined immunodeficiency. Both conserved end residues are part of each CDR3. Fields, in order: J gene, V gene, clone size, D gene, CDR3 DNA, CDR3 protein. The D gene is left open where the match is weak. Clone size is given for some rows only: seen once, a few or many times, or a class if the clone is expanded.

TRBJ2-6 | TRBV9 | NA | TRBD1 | TGTGCCAGCAGTCGGTCTTCGGGACAGGCCCTCTCTGGGGCCAACGTCCTGACTTTC | CASSRSSGQALSGANVLTF
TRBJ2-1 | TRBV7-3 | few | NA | TGTGCCAGCAGCTTAACGGGGGGGACAGGCAGCTCCTACAATGAGCAGTTCTTC | CASSLTGGTGSSYNEQFF
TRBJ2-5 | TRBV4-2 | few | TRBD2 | TGTGCCAGCAGCCAAGAAGTGGGGGGGACTAGTCGAGAGACCCAGTACTTC | CASSQEVGGTSRETQYF
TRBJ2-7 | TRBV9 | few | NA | TGTGCCAGCAGCGCGCAGACAGCGTACGAGCAGTACTTC | CASSAQTAYEQYF
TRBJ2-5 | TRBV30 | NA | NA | TGTGCCTGGGGGACTCGCCAAGAGACCCAGTACTTC | CAWGTRQETQYF
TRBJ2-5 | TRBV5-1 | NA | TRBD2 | TGCGCCAGCAGCTTGAGTAGCGGGAGGGGAGAGACCCAGTACTTC | CASSLSSGRGETQYF
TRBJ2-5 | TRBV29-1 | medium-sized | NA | TGCAGCGTTGAAGAGACCGGGACCCAGTACTTC | CSVEETGTQYF
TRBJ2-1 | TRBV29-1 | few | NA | TGCAGCGTTGTTTGGGCAGGGCGGAACAATGAGCAGTTCTTC | CSVVWAGRNNEQFF
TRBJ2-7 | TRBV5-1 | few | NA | TGCGCCAGCAGCGCCCAGGCGGATGGCTACGAGCAGTACTTC | CASSAQADGYEQYF
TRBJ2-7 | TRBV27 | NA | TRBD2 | TGTGCCAGCAGTTTAGAAGGGACTAGCAGCTCCTACGAGCAGTACTTC | CASSLEGTSSSYEQYF
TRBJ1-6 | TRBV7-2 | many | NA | TGTGCCAGCAGTCTGCCCGGGGGTAATTCACCCCTCCACTTT | CASSLPGGNSPLHF
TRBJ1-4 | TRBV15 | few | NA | TGTGCCACCAAAGACCCTGCAACTAATGAAAAACTGTTTTTT | CATKDPATNEKLFF
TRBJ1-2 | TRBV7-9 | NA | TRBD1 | TGTGCCAGCAGCTTAATCGCGACAGGGGGAGAGTATGGCTACACCTTC | CASSLIATGGEYGYTF
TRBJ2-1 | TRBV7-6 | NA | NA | TGTGCCAGCAGCTTCTCAGGGGCGCAACTTCCGCATGAGCAGTTCTTC | CASSFSGAQLPHEQFF
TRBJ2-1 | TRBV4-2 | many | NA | TGTGCCAGCAGCCCACCGAGGTTTGGTACAGGATACAATGAGCAGTTCTTC | CASSPPRFGTGYNEQFF
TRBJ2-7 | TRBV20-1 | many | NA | TGCAGTGCTAAAGGGTGGATCAGCTCCTACGAGCAGTACTTC | CSAKGWISSYEQYF
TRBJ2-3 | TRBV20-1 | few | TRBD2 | TGCAGTGCCGGGACTAGAGGGCTCGGTACGCAGTATTTT | CSAGTRGLGTQYF
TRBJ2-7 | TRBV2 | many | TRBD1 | TGTGCCAGCAAGCCGGGACAGGGTGGTGAGCAGTACTTC | CASKPGQGGEQYF
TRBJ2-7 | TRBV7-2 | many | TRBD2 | TGTGCCAGCAGTTTACGGACTAGCGGCTACGAGCAGTACTTC | CASSLRTSGYEQYF
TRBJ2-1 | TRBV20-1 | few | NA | TGCAGTGCTAGAGATCGGCCAAACAATGAGCAGTTCTTC | CSARDRPNNEQFF
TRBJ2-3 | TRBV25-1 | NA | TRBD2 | TGTGCCAGCAGTGAATATATCCGGACTAGCGGGGGCTCAGATACGCAGTATTTT | CASSEYIRTSGGSDTQYF
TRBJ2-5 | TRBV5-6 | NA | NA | TGTGCCAGCAGCTTGGCCAGCCGGATGGAGACCCAGTACTTC | CASSLASRMETQYF
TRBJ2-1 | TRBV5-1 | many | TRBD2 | TGCGCCAGCAACCCCAGCCCACTAGCGGGGGGGCATGAGCAGTTCTTC | CASNPSPLAGGHEQFF